A single sample is the source of the 30 T cell receptor beta chains below, sequenced in a study of CD8 T cells in Susac syndrome. Random-hexamer reverse transcription was applied to roughly 0.5 to 1 ug RNA. Each CDR3 protein is one row after TCRdb ran MiXCR on the immunoSEQ multiplex PCR reads. The table lists 130,000 to 150,000 distinct CDR3 sequences, approximately 94% of them singletons. Sample: CD4+ T cells from PBMCs. The receptors stem from a human donor in good health.

This clonotype appeared a single time. This chain uses TRBV12-3 or TRBV12-4 with TRBJ2-1; 11 positions agree with TRBD2. The CDR3 contains 16 residues. The V and J ends lost 5 bases and 5 bases, in that order; junction bases with no gene match: 8. The CDR3 DNA reads as TGTGCCAGCAGTACAGGAGGGACTAGCGGTAACAATGAGCAGTTCTTC. Translating gives CASSTGGTSGNNEQFF.

The chain carries TRBV6-1 and TRBJ2-7, with D uncertain. The germline V and J ends were trimmed by 6 bases and 5 bases, with 23 bases remaining between them. CDR1 and CDR2 from the germline V gene are MNHNS and SASEGT. CDR3 size: 16 residues. The CDR3 coding sequence is TGTGCCAGCAGGACATTACTCTTTTCTTCGGGCGACGAGCAGTACTTC. Its protein product is CASRTLLFSSGDEQYF.

The chain carries TRBV5-4 and TRBJ1-1, with D perhaps matching TRBD1 (5 bases). Looked up from germline, CDR1 is SGHNT and CDR2 is YYREEE (reference sequence). This CDR3 region has 12 residues. V lost 5 bases, J lost 4 bases, and 9 bases lay in between. The CDR3 coding sequence is TGTGCCAGCAGAGCCGGGGGCACTGAAGCTTTCTTT. As protein: CASRAGGTEAFF.

The rearrangement uses TRBV5-1 and TRBJ2-7, with 8 bases lining up with TRBD2. The CDR3 covers 14 residues. The germline gives CDR1 SGHRS, CDR2 YFSETQ. V gave up 7 bases and J gave up 2 bases; unmatched junction bases: 8. CDR3 sequence: CASSLTSGAYEQYF. The CDR3 region has the DNA TGCGCCAGCTCCCTTACTAGCGGTGCCTACGAGCAGTACTTC.

The gene calls are TRBV6-6 and TRBJ1-5; no clear D. The CDR3 length is 10 residues. Trimming cost V 8 bases and J 5 bases, with 4 bases left between them. Germline V gene data show CDR1 as MNHNY and CDR2 as SVGAGI (reference sequence). CDR3 amino acids: CASSYQPQHF. For the CDR3, the DNA is TGTGCCAGCTCATATCAGCCCCAGCATTTT.

V usage is TRBV6-6 and J usage is TRBJ2-1, with a weak D call TRBD2 (6 bases). CDR3 length: 11 amino acids. The ends were cut back, 6 bases at V and 12 bases at J, with 12 bases in the middle. Per the germline V gene, CDR1 is MNHNY and CDR2 is SVGAGI (reference sequence). CDR3 DNA sequence: TGTGCCAGCAGCCCGGAGGGCAGGCAGTTCTTC. Translation gives CASSPEGRQFF.

The sample holds one count of this clonotype. Here the CDR3 DNA reads TGTGCCAGCAGCCAAATTTTGGCGGAGGACTACAATGAGCAGTTCTTC. It specifies CASSQILAEDYNEQFF. V is TRBV3-1 and J is TRBJ2-1, with D perhaps TRBD2 (5 bases). Germline V gives CDR1 LGHDT, CDR2 YNNKEL (reference sequence). Trimming removed 2 bases at V and 3 bases at J, with 14 bases between. This CDR3 region has 16 residues.

V is TRBV12-3 or TRBV12-4 and J is TRBJ1-2, with 7 bases identical to TRBD1. Trimming cost V 3 bases and J 6 bases; bases outside gene matches: 1. The length of the CDR3 is 12 residues. CDR3 amino acids: CASSLTGHGYTF. As DNA, the CDR3 is TGTGCCAGCAGTTTGACAGGGCATGGCTACACCTTC.

The chain is built from TRBV6-5 and TRBJ2-3; D unclear. The CDR3 has 14 amino acids. Germline V lookup: CDR1 MNHEY, CDR2 SVGAGI. Trimming took 6 bases from V and 1 from J, leaving 11 bases between them. The CDR3 reads CASSLQLGTDTQYF. For the CDR3, the DNA is TGTGCCAGCAGCCTTCAACTGGGCACAGATACGCAGTATTTT.

The chain links TRBV20-1 to TRBJ2-6, with a possible D match to TRBD1 (5 bases). This CDR3 region has 18 residues. The germline V and J ends were trimmed by 0 bases and 0 bases, with 15 bases remaining between them. Germline V lookup: CDR1 DFQATT, CDR2 SNEGSKA (reference sequence). This chain's CDR3 is CSARDWAEGDSGANVLTF. CDR3 sequence (DNA): TGCAGTGCTAGAGATTGGGCGGAAGGGGACTCTGGGGCCAACGTCCTGACTTTC.

This sequence joins TRBV9 and TRBJ1-1; 9 bases fit TRBD1. The germline CDR1 and CDR2 sequences are SGDLS and YYNGEE. The length of the CDR3 is 16 residues. V lost 5 bases to trimming and J lost 0 bases; unmatched junction nucleotides: 8. This chain's CDR3 is CASRGGQGPLNTEAFF. The CDR3 coding sequence is TGTGCCAGCAGAGGGGGACAGGGACCTCTGAACACTGAAGCTTTCTTT.

This sequence joins TRBV7-3 and TRBJ1-1; no clear D gene. Deletions cut 2 bases from V and 0 bases from J, with 7 bases between. Germline V gives CDR1 SGHTA, CDR2 FQGTGA. This CDR3 spans 14 amino acids. Here the CDR3 reads CASSLGSLNTEAFF. Here the CDR3 DNA reads TGTGCCAGCAGCTTAGGTTCTCTGAACACTGAAGCTTTCTTT. Combining the CDR3 with reference TRBV7-3 and TRBJ1-1 gives the whole variable domain GAGVSQTPSNKVTEKGKYVELRCDPISGHTALYWYRQSLGQGPEFLIYFQGTGAADDSGLPNDRFFAVRPEGSVSTLKIQRTERGDSAVYLCASSLGSLNTEAFFGQGTRLTVV.

The chain has TRBV4-1 and TRBJ2-1, with TRBD1 matching 8 bases. This CDR3 has 15 residues. The trim removed 2 bases at V and 5 bases at J, leaving 5 bases unmatched. Per the germline V gene, CDR1 is MGHRA and CDR2 is YSYEKL. The DNA of the CDR3 is TGCGCCAGCAGCCAACGGACAGGGTTCGACAATGAGCAGTTCTTC. Translating it yields CASSQRTGFDNEQFF.

V and J are TRBV6-5 and TRBJ2-2; TRBD1 might be the D (5 bases). The germline gives CDR1 MNHEY, CDR2 SVGAGI. V was cut by 2 bases and J by 0 bases, with 10 bases left in between. This CDR3 region has 16 residues. CDR3 in amino acids: CASSYRRRANTGELFF. The DNA of the CDR3 is TGTGCCAGCAGTTACCGGCGCAGGGCGAACACCGGGGAGCTGTTTTTT.

J is TRBJ2-3 and V is TRBV10-3, with 10 bases that match TRBD2. Germline V CDR1 and CDR2: ENHRY, SYGVKD. Trimming at V came to 3 bases and at J to 4 bases, leaving 7 bases not matched to a gene. This CDR3 has 16 amino acids. The CDR3: CAISDRASGRPDTQYF. DNA for the CDR3: TGTGCCATCAGTGATAGGGCTAGCGGGAGACCAGATACGCAGTATTTT.

The J gene is TRBJ2-7, the V gene TRBV10-3; 8 bases fit TRBD1. CDR3 length equals 14 residues. V shed 6 bases, J shed 2 bases, and the junction held 6 bases outside the gene matches. The germline CDR1 and CDR2 sequences are ENHRY and SYGVKD. CDR3 protein: CAIRDRDRTYEQYF. In DNA form, the CDR3 reads TGTGCCATCAGGGACAGGGATCGGACCTACGAGCAGTACTTC.

The chain couples TRBV28 to TRBJ1-1, with D tentatively TRBD1 (5 bases). Trimming removed 5 bases from V and 7 bases from J, with 17 bases in between. The CDR3 sequence is 14 residues long. CDR1 and CDR2 (germline): MDHEN, SYDVKM. The CDR3, as DNA: TGTGCCAGCAGTCCTAGATCAGGGAGAGGTGAAGCTTTCTTT. This translates into CASSPRSGRGEAFF.

The CDR3, as DNA: TGTGCCAGCTCACCAAGGGGCCTAGCGGGAGTCCCCTACGAGCAGTACTTC. Protein sequence: CASSPRGLAGVPYEQYF. The J gene is TRBJ2-7, the V gene TRBV18; 10 bases are shared with TRBD2. The CDR3 is made up of 17 amino acids. Germline CDR1 and CDR2: KGHSH and LQKENI. V shed 2 bases, J shed 2 bases, and the junction held 9 bases outside the gene matches. The variable domain in full, completed from reference TRBV18 and TRBJ2-7, reads NAGVMQNPRHLVRRRGQEARLRCSPMKGHSHVYWYRQLPEEGLKFMVYLQKENIIDESGMPKERFSAEFPKEGPSILRIQQVVRGDSAAYFCASSPRGLAGVPYEQYFGPGTRLTVT.

The chain employs TRBV7-2 and TRBJ2-7, with unresolved D. Trimming removed 6 bases at V and 2 bases at J, with 5 bases between. Germline V gene sequence: CDR1 SGHTA, CDR2 FQGNSA. The CDR3 contains 11 residues. CDR3 sequence reads: CASRDTYEQYF. The CDR3 DNA is TGTGCCAGCAGAGATACCTACGAGCAGTACTTC.

The rearrangement uses TRBV20-1 and TRBJ2-5; 8 nucleotides align to TRBD2. The CDR3 covers 15 residues. CDR1 and CDR2 from the germline V gene are DFQATT and SNEGSKA (reference sequence). The junction had 8 bases not matched to a gene; V was cut back by 0 bases and J by 5 bases. CDR3 residues: CSARDRTGGDETQYF. In DNA, the CDR3 is TGCAGTGCTAGAGATCGGACCGGGGGGGACGAGACCCAGTACTTC.

This clonotype occurred once. The J gene is TRBJ1-2, the V gene TRBV7-9, with D possibly TRBD1 on 6 matching bases. From germline, CDR1 is SEHNR and CDR2 FQNEAQ (reference sequence). This CDR3 spans 14 amino acids. V shed 1 base and J shed 4 bases, with 10 bases lying between them. CDR3 amino acids: CASSLEARGYGYTF. Written as DNA, the CDR3 is TGTGCCAGCAGCTTAGAGGCCAGGGGCTATGGCTACACCTTC.

The V gene is TRBV20-1, the J gene TRBJ2-2; 7 bases map to TRBD1. Germline lookup yields CDR1 DFQATT and CDR2 SNEGSKA (reference sequence). J was trimmed by 6 bases and V by 0 bases; bases with no gene match: 13. The CDR3 totals 17 residues. CDR3 DNA sequence: TGCAGTGCTAGAGATAGGGGGCTCGGTAGTTTAGCCGGGGAGCTGTTTTTT. Protein product: CSARDRGLGSLAGELFF.

The chain links TRBV7-9 to TRBJ2-3; D remains ambiguous. The germline CDR1 and CDR2 sequences are SEHNR and FQNEAQ (reference sequence). Trimming left V 1 base short and J 4 bases short, with 3 bases between. This CDR3 is 12 amino acids long. CDR3 sequence reads: CASSLGPDTQYF. DNA for the CDR3: TGTGCCAGCAGCTTAGGGCCAGATACGCAGTATTTT.

V and J are TRBV3-1 and TRBJ2-5; D is tentatively TRBD1 or TRBD2 (5 bases each). V lost 0 bases to trimming and J lost 2 bases, with 10 bases between them. The CDR3 contains 15 residues. Germline V lookup: CDR1 LGHDT, CDR2 YNNKEL (reference sequence). The CDR3 DNA sequence: TGTGCCAGCAGCCAAGATCGGGGACCTCAAGAGACCCAGTACTTC. It codes for CASSQDRGPQETQYF.

The V gene is TRBV25-1, the J gene TRBJ1-1, with D maybe TRBD1 (6 bases). Germline assignment: CDR1 MGHDK and CDR2 SYGVNS. The germline V and J ends were trimmed by 8 bases and 2 bases, with 12 bases remaining between them. The CDR3 runs 13 residues. The CDR3 DNA is TGTGCCAGCTCAAGGGGGGGAAACACTGAAGCTTTCTTT. Protein sequence: CASSRGGNTEAFF.

This chain connects TRBV19 to TRBJ2-6; perhaps D is TRBD1 or TRBD2 (5 bases each). CDR1 is LNHDA, CDR2 SQIVND, per germline (reference sequence). The CDR3 spans 17 residues. V was shortened by 5 bases and J by 0 bases, with 14 bases between the two germline ends. This chain's CDR3 is CASSGRDGISGANVLTF. The DNA for the CDR3 is TGTGCCAGTAGTGGCCGGGACGGGATCTCTGGGGCCAACGTCCTGACTTTC. Full variable domain (missing parts from reference TRBV19 and TRBJ2-6): DGGITQSPKYLFRKEGQNVTLSCEQNLNHDAMYWYRQDPGQGLRLIYYSQIVNDFQKGDIAEGYSVSREKKESFPLTVTSAQKNPTAFYLCASSGRDGISGANVLTFGAGSRLTVL.

The chain couples TRBV7-3 to TRBJ2-1; D is unresolved. The length of the CDR3 is 14 residues. CDR1 and CDR2 (germline): SGHTA, FQGTGA. Trimming cost V 3 bases and J 9 bases, with 15 bases left between them. In nucleotides, the CDR3 is TGTGCCAGCAGCTTGGGTCCCAGGTCTAGTGAGCAGTTCTTC. Its translation: CASSLGPRSSEQFF. Based on the CDR3 plus reference TRBV7-3 and TRBJ2-1, the full variable domain is GAGVSQTPSNKVTEKGKYVELRCDPISGHTALYWYRQSLGQGPEFLIYFQGTGAADDSGLPNDRFFAVRPEGSVSTLKIQRTERGDSAVYLCASSLGPRSSEQFFGPGTRLTVL.

This clonotype occurred once. The chain uses TRBV6-5 and TRBJ2-5, with D possibly being TRBD2 (6 bases). The V gene lost 10 bases and the J gene lost 6 bases, with 18 bases spanning the gap. The CDR3 loop spans 13 amino acids. CDR1 is MNHEY, CDR2 SVGAGI, per germline. CDR3 nucleotides: TGTGCCACCCGCCCGGGAGTGCGGCAGACCCAGTACTTC. It is translated as CATRPGVRQTQYF.

The CDR3 is CASSPAQGRYGYTF. The CDR3 DNA reads TGTGCCAGCTCACCAGCCCAGGGCCGGTATGGCTACACCTTC. The rearrangement joins TRBV18 to TRBJ1-2, with a possible D match to TRBD1 (5 bases). Germline CDR1 reads KGHSH; CDR2 reads LQKENI. V was trimmed by 2 bases and J by 5 bases, leaving 12 bases between them. There are 14 residues in the CDR3.

The chain links TRBV2 to TRBJ2-5, with 9 positions matching TRBD2. CDR1 is SNHLY, CDR2 FYNNEI, per germline. The length of the CDR3 is 16 residues. Trimming removed 6 bases from V and 2 bases from J; junction bases left unmatched: 10. CDR3 coding DNA: TGTGCCAGCAGCGAGAGGGCGGGAGGGCTTCAAGAGACCCAGTACTTC. Its protein is CASSERAGGLQETQYF.